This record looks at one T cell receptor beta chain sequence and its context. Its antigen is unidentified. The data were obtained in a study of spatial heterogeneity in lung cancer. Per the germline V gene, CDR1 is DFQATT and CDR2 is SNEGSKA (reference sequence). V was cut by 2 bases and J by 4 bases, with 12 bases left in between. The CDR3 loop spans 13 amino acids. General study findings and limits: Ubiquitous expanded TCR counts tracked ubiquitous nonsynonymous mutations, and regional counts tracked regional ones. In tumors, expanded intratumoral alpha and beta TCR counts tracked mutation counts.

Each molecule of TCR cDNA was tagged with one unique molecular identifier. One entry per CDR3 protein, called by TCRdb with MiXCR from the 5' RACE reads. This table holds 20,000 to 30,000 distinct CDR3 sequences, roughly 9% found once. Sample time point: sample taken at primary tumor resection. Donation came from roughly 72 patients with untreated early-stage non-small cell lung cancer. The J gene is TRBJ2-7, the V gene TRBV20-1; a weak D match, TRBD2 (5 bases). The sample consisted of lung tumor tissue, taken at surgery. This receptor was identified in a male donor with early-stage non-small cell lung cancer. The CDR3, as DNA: TGCAGTGCTAGAAAGCGGACCTCTTACGAGCAGTACTTC. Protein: CSARKRTSYEQYF.